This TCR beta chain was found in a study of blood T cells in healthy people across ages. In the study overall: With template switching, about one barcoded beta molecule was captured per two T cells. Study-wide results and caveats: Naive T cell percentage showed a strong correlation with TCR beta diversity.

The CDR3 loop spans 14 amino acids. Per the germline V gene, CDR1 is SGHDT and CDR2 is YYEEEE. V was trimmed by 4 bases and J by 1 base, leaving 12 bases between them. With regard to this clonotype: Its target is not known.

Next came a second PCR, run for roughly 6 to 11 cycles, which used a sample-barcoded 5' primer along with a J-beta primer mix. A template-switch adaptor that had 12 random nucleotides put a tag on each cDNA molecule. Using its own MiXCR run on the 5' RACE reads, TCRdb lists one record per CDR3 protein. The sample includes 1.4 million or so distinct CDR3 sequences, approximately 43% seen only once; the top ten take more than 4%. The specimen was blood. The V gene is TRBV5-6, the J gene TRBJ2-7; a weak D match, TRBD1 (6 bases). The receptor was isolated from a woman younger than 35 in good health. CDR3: CASSPGTFSYEQYF. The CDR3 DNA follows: TGTGCCAGCAGCCCAGGGACATTTTCCTACGAGCAGTACTTC.